The clone carrying this TCR beta chain was recorded once. Study processing details: The assay estimated nucleated cells by amplifying reference gene primers. The table came from immunoSEQ multiplex PCR; TCRdb's copy has only in-frame clones and leaves some out. V and J calls and clone size come straight from that table; D and trimming were deduced from the DNA. The profile shows a few hundred thousand clones, approximately 79% of them singletons. Per germline, CDR1 MNHEY and CDR2 SVGEGT. J gave up 6 bases and V 6 bases, and 11 bases lay outside the gene matches. This CDR3 has 16 amino acids. The data are from a study of blood T cell repertoires in COVID-19. As for the study in general: The study drew acute and convalescent COVID-19 samples from the United States, Italy and Spain.

The clonotype originates from a human donor in a cohort sampled during active COVID-19. The rearrangement links TRBV6-2 or TRBV6-3 to TRBJ2-3; 11 bases line up with TRBD2. Sequencing was carried out using peripheral blood. CDR3 loop: CASRPKLAGVGDTQYF. In nucleotides, the CDR3 is TGTGCCAGCAGGCCTAAACTAGCGGGAGTGGGGGATACGCAGTATTTT.